This T cell receptor (beta chain) comes out of a study of blood T cell repertoires in COVID-19. Study details: From the United States, Italy and Spain came samples of acute and convalescent COVID-19.

The method was immunoSEQ multiplex PCR; TCRdb's version includes in-frame clones alone and lacks a portion of them. The data contain some 40,000 clones, roughly 82% of them singletons. Germline V gene sequence: CDR1 SGHAT, CDR2 FQNNGV. CDR3 length equals 16 residues. V was shortened by 1 base and J by 0 bases, with 11 bases between the two germline ends. The sequenced sample was peripheral blood. This TCR was sampled from a man aged 50 or older with active or convalescent COVID-19. The J gene is TRBJ2-3, the V gene TRBV11-2; D might be TRBD2 (6 bases). CDR3 sequence: CASSLVWRGSTDTQYF. In DNA, the CDR3 is TGTGCCAGCAGCTTAGTTTGGCGGGGTAGCACAGATACGCAGTATTTT.